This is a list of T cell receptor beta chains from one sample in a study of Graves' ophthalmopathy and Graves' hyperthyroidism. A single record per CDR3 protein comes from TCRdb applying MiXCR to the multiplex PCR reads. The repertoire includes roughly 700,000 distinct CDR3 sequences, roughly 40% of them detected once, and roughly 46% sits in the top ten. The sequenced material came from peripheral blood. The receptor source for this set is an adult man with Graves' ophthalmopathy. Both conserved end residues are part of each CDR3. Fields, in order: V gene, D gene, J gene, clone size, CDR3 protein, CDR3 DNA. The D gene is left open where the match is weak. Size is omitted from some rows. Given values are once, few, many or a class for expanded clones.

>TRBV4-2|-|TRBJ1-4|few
CASSRKAKWEKLFF
TGTGCCAGCAGCCGGAAGGCGAAGTGGGAAAAACTGTTTTTT
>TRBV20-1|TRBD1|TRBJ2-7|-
CSAREGQGGNEQYF
TGCAGTGCTAGAGAGGGACAGGGGGGCAACGAGCAGTACTTC
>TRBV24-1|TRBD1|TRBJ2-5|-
CATSDPGTGGREQYF
TGTGCCACCAGTGACCCCGGGACAGGGGGGAGGGAGCAGTACTTC
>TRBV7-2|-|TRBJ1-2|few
CASSWQANYGYTF
TGTGCCAGCAGCTGGCAGGCTAACTATGGCTACACCTTC
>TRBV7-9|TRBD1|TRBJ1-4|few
CASSAQGDYEKLFF
TGTGCCAGCAGCGCACAGGGGGACTATGAAAAACTGTTTTTT
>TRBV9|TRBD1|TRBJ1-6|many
CASSVQGGKNSPLHF
TGTGCCAGCAGCGTACAGGGGGGGAAGAATTCACCCCTCCACTTT
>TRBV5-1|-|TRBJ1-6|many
CASSLDRANSPLHF
TGCGCCAGCAGCTTGGACAGGGCTAATTCACCCCTCCACTTT
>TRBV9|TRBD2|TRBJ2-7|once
CASSPLAGEFYEQYF
TGTGCCAGCTCACCCTTAGCGGGAGAATTCTACGAGCAGTACTTC
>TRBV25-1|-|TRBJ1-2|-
CASRQSDYTF
TGTGCCAGCAGACAGAGCGACTACACCTTC
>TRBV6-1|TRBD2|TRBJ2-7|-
CASSGGGQSSSGRAAYEQYF
TGTGCCAGCAGTGGCGGAGGACAGTCATCAAGCGGGAGGGCAGCCTACGAGCAGTACTTC
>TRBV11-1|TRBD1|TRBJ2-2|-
CASRRQGKSNTGELFF
TGTGCCAGCCGACGACAGGGGAAATCGAACACCGGGGAGCTGTTTTTT
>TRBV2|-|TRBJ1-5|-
CASSGGGNVRGPQHF
TGTGCCAGCAGTGGGGGCGGTAACGTACGGGGGCCCCAGCATTTT
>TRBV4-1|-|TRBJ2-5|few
CASSSNSQETQYF
TGCGCCAGCAGCAGCAACTCCCAAGAGACCCAGTACTTC
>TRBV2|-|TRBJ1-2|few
CASSRTAINYGYTF
TGTGCCAGCAGCAGGACAGCTATCAACTATGGCTACACCTTC
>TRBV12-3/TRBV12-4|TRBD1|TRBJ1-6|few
CASSWTGGSGNSPLHF
TGTGCCAGCAGTTGGACAGGGGGCTCGGGTAATTCACCCCTCCACTTT
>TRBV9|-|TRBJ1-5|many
CASNGGMENQPQHF
TGTGCCAGCAATGGCGGGATGGAGAATCAGCCCCAGCATTTT
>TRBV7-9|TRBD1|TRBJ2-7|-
CASSQITGTATYEQYF
TGTGCCAGCAGCCAGATTACCGGGACAGCAACTTACGAGCAGTACTTC
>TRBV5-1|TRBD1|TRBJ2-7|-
CASSLAPQTGSEQYF
TGCGCCAGCAGCTTGGCACCTCAGACAGGGAGCGAGCAGTACTTC